The 2 T cell receptor beta chains presented below share a single source sample, sequenced in a study of patients and donors after allogeneic stem cell transplantation. TCRdb passed the RT-PCR reads through MiXCR, listing each CDR3 protein once. The table lists about 960,000 distinct CDR3 sequences, roughly 18% of them singletons, with roughly 6% in the top ten. The sequenced material came from blood, either unsorted or a sorted T cell fraction (not recorded which). The receptors come from a human donor who was either an allogeneic HSCT recipient or a stem cell or donor lymphocyte infusion donor (not recorded which). It is not recorded whose cells these are; they may come from a transplant donor.

V and J are TRBV6-2 or TRBV6-3 and TRBJ1-2, with unresolved D. Trimming took 11 bases from V and 5 from J, leaving 18 bases between them. This CDR3 has 13 residues. In germline, CDR1 is MNHEY, CDR2 SVGEGT. This CDR3 is CASDRGRLYGYTF. CDR3 sequence (DNA): TGTGCCTCCGACCGAGGGCGTCTATATGGCTACACCTTC.

Only a few counts were recorded for this clonotype. The V gene is TRBV7-2, the J gene TRBJ1-2; D gene ambiguous. The length of the CDR3 is 14 residues. V lost 3 bases and J 2 bases, leaving 10 bases between the germline ends. CDR1 is SGHTA and CDR2 is FQGNSA in the germline V gene. The chain's CDR3 is CASSFPRLNYGYTF. The CDR3 coding sequence is TGTGCCAGCAGCTTCCCCCGGTTGAACTATGGCTACACCTTC.